Sequencing of this T cell receptor (beta chain) was carried out in a study of CD8 T cells in Susac syndrome. V lost 5 bases and J lost 0, with 17 bases in between. The CDR3 sequence is 17 residues long. Germline CDR1 is SEHNR and CDR2 is FQNEAQ (reference sequence). TCR beta sequences were obtained from blood CD8+ and CD4+ T cells. Control patients had untreated stable or active relapsing-remitting multiple sclerosis by revised McDonald criteria. While CD8+ and CD4+ T cells were isolated negatively, TEMRA cells were enriched by FACS. The authors reverse transcribed about 0.5 to 1 ug RNA with random hexamers. Amplification of the TCR beta CDR3 was carried out by immunoSEQ multiplex PCR, which spanned a total of 54 Vbeta and 13 Jbeta segments. TCRdb analysed the immunoSEQ multiplex PCR reads with MiXCR anew, one entry per CDR3 protein. The table records 330,000 or so distinct CDR3 sequences, 89% of them present only once.

Source material: CD8+ T cells from PBMCs. The TCR comes from a human donor with multiple sclerosis. The chain recombines TRBV7-9 with TRBJ2-1; D unclear. The CDR3 sequence: CASSPTPIPSSYNEQFF. CDR3 DNA: TGTGCCAGCAGCCCGACCCCTATACCGAGCTCCTACAATGAGCAGTTCTTC.